What follows is one TCR beta chain and its context. Per the authors' pipeline: Reference gene primer amplification in the assay estimated nucleated cell counts. Data came from immunoSEQ multiplex PCR; TCRdb stores just in-frame clones and leaves some out. Clone size and V and J calls were adopted from that table, with D and trimming inferred from the DNA. The data show 150,000 to 200,000 clones, about 87% seen once. V lost 7 bases and J 7 bases, leaving 11 bases between the germline ends. The CDR3 covers 12 residues. The data were taken from a study of blood T cell repertoires in COVID-19. Overall study context: Material from acute and convalescent COVID-19 was sourced from the United States, Italy and Spain. Sample material is recorded as cDNA or gDNA derived from T cells, B-cell-depleted T cells, or PBMCs.

This receptor was identified in a man aged 35-49 years with active or convalescent COVID-19. The genes are TRBV12-3 or TRBV12-4 and TRBJ1-3; maybe TRBD1 (5 bases). Sequenced input: peripheral blood. Written as DNA, the CDR3 is TGTGCCAGCACCCTGGGGGGGAACACCATATATTTT. Protein product: CASTLGGNTIYF.